This TCR beta chain was sequenced for a study of cytomegalovirus exposure and HLA in healthy donors. Study observations and caveats: The classifier reportedly diagnosed cytomegalovirus status with high sensitivity and specificity.

Turning to this clone: Its antigen remains unknown. Other nucleotide sequences from this sample produce the same CDR3.

Measured with immunoSEQ multiplex PCR; TCRdb has only the in-frame clones, and not every one. This table holds roughly 270,000 clones, 88% found once. The germline gives CDR1 SGDLS, CDR2 YYNGEE. V was pared by 0 bases and J by 0 bases, with 0 bases of the junction left unmatched. This CDR3 spans 15 amino acids. The TCR sequence derives from a woman younger than 30 in good health and CMV-seronegative. The sample was PBMCs. This sequence joins TRBV9 and TRBJ2-7; 10 positions agree with TRBD1. CDR3 bases: TGTGCCAGCAGCGTAGGACAGGGGGCCTCCTACGAGCAGTACTTC. As protein: CASSVGQGASYEQYF.